The clone carrying this T cell receptor beta chain has ten or more counts. RNA transcripts yielded amplified TCR beta CDR3 regions. With the HTBI primer set, the TCR CDR3 went through a first round of RT-PCR. TCRdb redid the calling of the multiplex PCR reads with MiXCR, one entry per CDR3 protein. The data show fewer than 750,000 distinct CDR3 sequences, around 13% seen once. The entry originates in a study of T cells in Graves' hyperthyroidism and ophthalmopathy. The TCR was taken from a woman aged 45-65 years with Graves' ophthalmopathy. Sequences were obtained from blood.

CDR3 nucleotides: TGCAGTGCTCCGATCCGGGACATCCACTATGGCTACACCTTC. It yields the protein CSAPIRDIHYGYTF. The chain is built from TRBV20-1 and TRBJ1-2; tentative D call: TRBD1 (6 bases). The CDR3 spans 14 residues. The germline V and J ends were trimmed by 5 bases and 3 bases, with 16 bases remaining between them. Germline V gene data show CDR1 as DFQATT and CDR2 as SNEGSKA (reference sequence).